These 15 T cell receptor beta chains share one sample of origin, sequenced in a study of lymphopenia after photon versus proton radiotherapy. Profiled with immunoSEQ multiplex PCR; TCRdb holds only in-frame clones, not every one. The sample has under 80,000 clones; around 86% are singletons. The sample was peripheral blood, taken from a patient treated with photon-based radiotherapy. The origin of the receptors is a man aged 35 to 55 with gastric cancer.

This clone was observed a few times. This chain uses TRBV30 with TRBJ2-5, with D possibly being TRBD1 (7 bases). The CDR3 is 14 residues long. Germline loops: CDR1 GTSNPN, CDR2 SVGIG (reference sequence). Trimming left V 1 base short and J 5 bases short, with 14 bases between. This CDR3 is CAWSAGGGRETQYF. The CDR3 DNA reads as TGTGCCTGGAGTGCAGGGGGAGGCAGGGAGACCCAGTACTTC.

The chain joins TRBV7-9 to TRBJ1-1; D is unresolved. In germline, CDR1 is SEHNR, CDR2 FQNEAQ (reference sequence). Trimming shortened V by 1 base and J by 0 bases, and 9 bases separated the two germline ends. The CDR3 totals 15 residues. The CDR3 DNA follows: TGTGCCAGCAGCTTAGACATAGGGATGAACACTGAAGCTTTCTTT. Translating gives CASSLDIGMNTEAFF. Full variable domain (remainder filled in from reference TRBV7-9 and TRBJ1-1): DTGVSQNPRHKITKRGQNVTFRCDPISEHNRLYWYRQTLGQGPEFLTYFQNEAQLEKSRLLSDRFSAERPKGSFSTLEIQRTEQGDSAMYLCASSLDIGMNTEAFFGQGTRLTVV.

The J gene is TRBJ1-2, the V gene TRBV5-5; D unresolved. The CDR3 contains 14 residues. Trimming left V 0 bases short and J 2 bases short, with 8 bases between. Germline CDR1 SGHKS, CDR2 YYEKEE (reference sequence). The CDR3 nucleotides are TGTGCCAGCAGCTTGGGGGTGAGCAACTATGGCTACACCTTC. Residues: CASSLGVSNYGYTF. Complete variable domain (other parts from reference TRBV5-5 and TRBJ1-2): DAGVTQSPTHLIKTRGQQVTLRCSPISGHKSVSWYQQVLGQGPQFIFQYYEKEERGRGNFPDRFSARQFPNYSSELNVNALLLGDSALYLCASSLGVSNYGYTFGSGTRLTVV.

The rearrangement uses TRBV6-5 and TRBJ1-2; D is ambiguous. The CDR3 totals 14 residues. Between the trimmed V and J ends, which lost 6 bases and 6 bases, there was a span of 17 bases. The germline CDR1 and CDR2 sequences are MNHEY and SVGAGI. CDR3 nucleotides: TGTGCCAGCAGGGACCAAGGAGAGTTTAATGGCTACACCTTC. Residues: CASRDQGEFNGYTF.

CDR3 amino acids: CASRVTGDTGELFF. In nucleotides, the CDR3 is TGTGCCAGTAGGGTCACAGGGGACACCGGGGAGCTGTTTTTT. The gene calls are TRBV19 and TRBJ2-2; 7 positions agree with TRBD1. The J segment lost 3 bases and the V segment lost 6 bases, leaving 4 bases of the junction unmatched. Germline V gives CDR1 LNHDA, CDR2 SQIVND (reference sequence). This CDR3 has 14 residues.

This clone came up a few times. The V and J genes are TRBV27 and TRBJ1-2; D unclear. Deletions cut 3 bases from V and 4 bases from J, with 9 bases between. There are 13 residues in the CDR3. CDR1 and CDR2 (germline): MNHEY, SMNVEV (reference sequence). The CDR3 region is CASSFSNSYGYTF. DNA for the CDR3: TGTGCCAGCAGTTTTTCGAACAGCTATGGCTACACCTTC.

The rearrangement joins TRBV5-6 to TRBJ2-7; D remains unclear. CDR3 length equals 15 residues. Trimming took 4 bases from V and 2 from J, leaving 16 bases between them. Germline V gene sequence: CDR1 SGHDT, CDR2 YYEEEE. This CDR3 reads CASSPSFRVAYEQYF. In nucleotides, the CDR3 is TGTGCCAGCAGCCCCAGTTTCCGGGTGGCCTACGAGCAGTACTTC.

This chain uses TRBV7-6 with TRBJ2-7; D is perhaps TRBD1 or TRBD2 (5 bases each). The germline V gene has CDR1 SGHVS and CDR2 FNYEAQ. Trimming removed 3 bases at V and 2 bases at J, with 11 bases between. The CDR3 runs 14 residues. In DNA, the CDR3 is TGTGCCAGCAGCTTGGATGGGGGTACCTACGAGCAGTACTTC. Its translation is CASSLDGGTYEQYF.

The chain links TRBV4-1 to TRBJ2-2; the D gene is possibly TRBD1 (6 bases). Looked up from germline, CDR1 is MGHRA and CDR2 is YSYEKL. This CDR3 spans 18 amino acids. The V end lost 1 base, the J end lost 3 bases, and 18 bases lay between the germline ends. The CDR3 DNA sequence: TGCGCCAGCAGCCAAGGGGGTGCCGGGACACTTTACACCGGGGAGCTGTTTTTT. It translates to CASSQGGAGTLYTGELFF.

This clone was observed a handful of times. The chain joins TRBV2 to TRBJ1-2; weak D call: TRBD1 (6 bases). Germline CDR1 is SNHLY and CDR2 is FYNNEI. CDR3 size: 13 residues. The ends were cut back, 11 bases at V and 2 bases at J, with 15 bases in the middle. CDR3 in amino acids: CARGAAGNYGYTF. In nucleotides, the CDR3 is TGTGCCCGGGGGGCCGCAGGAAACTATGGCTACACCTTC.

The sample holds one count of this clone. The chain employs TRBV9 and TRBJ1-3; D is unresolved. Germline values: CDR1 SGDLS, CDR2 YYNGEE. V lost 1 base and J 0 bases, leaving 8 bases between the germline ends. The length of the CDR3 is 15 residues. CDR3 amino acids: CASSVNSYSGNTIYF. CDR3 coding DNA: TGTGCCAGCAGCGTAAACTCCTACTCTGGAAACACCATATATTTT. Filled out from reference TRBV9 and TRBJ1-3, the complete variable domain reads DSGVTQTPKHLITATGQRVTLRCSPRSGDLSVYWYQQSLDQGLQFLIQYYNGEERAKGNILERFSAQQFPDLHSELNLSSLELGDSALYFCASSVNSYSGNTIYFGEGSWLTVV.

The chain couples TRBV30 to TRBJ2-2; TRBD2 is a possible D gene (5 bases). Between the trimmed V and J ends, which lost 5 bases and 8 bases, there was a span of 6 bases. Germline assignment: CDR1 GTSNPN and CDR2 SVGIG (reference sequence). There are 10 residues in the CDR3. The CDR3 region has the DNA TGTGCCTGGGGCGGGGGGGAGCTGTTTTTT. Translated, it gives CAWGGGELFF.

This clone came up once. The chain carries TRBV7-2 and TRBJ2-4; D unclear. CDR1 and CDR2 (germline): SGHTA, FQGNSA. The CDR3 contains 16 residues. V lost 1 base and J 9 bases, leaving 19 bases between the germline ends. This chain's CDR3 is CASSLVPPLSSGIQYF. The CDR3 region has the DNA TGTGCCAGCAGCTTAGTCCCCCCCCTTTCTTCGGGCATTCAGTACTTC.

The chain links TRBV5-4 to TRBJ2-2; 7 nucleotides agree with TRBD2. The length of the CDR3 is 16 residues. The germline V gene encodes CDR1 SGHNT and CDR2 YYREEE (reference sequence). V was pared by 6 bases and J by 1 base, with 9 bases of the junction left unmatched. Here the CDR3 DNA reads TGTGCCAGCACTTGGGGGGGACCAATGAACACCGGGGAGCTGTTTTTT. Translating it yields CASTWGGPMNTGELFF. The entire variable domain, with the rest obtained from reference TRBV5-4 and TRBJ2-2, is as follows: ETGVTQSPTHLIKTRGQQVTLRCSSQSGHNTVSWYQQALGQGPQFIFQYYREEENGRGNFPPRFSGLQFPNYSSELNVNALELDDSALYLCASTWGGPMNTGELFFGEGSRLTVL.

V is TRBV11-1 and J is TRBJ2-7, with D perhaps TRBD1 (5 bases). V was trimmed by 5 bases and J by 0 bases, leaving 11 bases between them. This CDR3 has 14 residues. The germline V gene has CDR1 SGHAT and CDR2 FQDESV (reference sequence). CDR3 loop: CASSPWGSSYEQYF. CDR3 in DNA: TGTGCCAGCAGCCCCTGGGGCAGCTCCTACGAGCAGTACTTC.